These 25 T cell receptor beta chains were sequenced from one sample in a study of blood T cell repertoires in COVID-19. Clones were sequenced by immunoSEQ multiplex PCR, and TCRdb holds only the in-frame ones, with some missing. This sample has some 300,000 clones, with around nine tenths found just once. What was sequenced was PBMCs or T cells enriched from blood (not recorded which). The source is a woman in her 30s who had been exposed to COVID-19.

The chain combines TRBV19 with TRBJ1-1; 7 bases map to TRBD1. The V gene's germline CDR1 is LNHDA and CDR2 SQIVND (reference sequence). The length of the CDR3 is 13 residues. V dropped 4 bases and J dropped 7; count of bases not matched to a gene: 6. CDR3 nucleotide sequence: TGTGCCAGTAGTAGAGCAGGGGGTTATGAAGCTTTCTTT. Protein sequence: CASSRAGGYEAFF.

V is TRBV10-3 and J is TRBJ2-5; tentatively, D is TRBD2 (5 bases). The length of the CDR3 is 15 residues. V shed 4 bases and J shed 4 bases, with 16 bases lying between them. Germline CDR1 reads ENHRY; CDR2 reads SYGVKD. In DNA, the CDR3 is TGTGCCATCAGTGGGGGTGAGGGCTCCATAGAGACCCAGTACTTC. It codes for CAISGGEGSIETQYF.

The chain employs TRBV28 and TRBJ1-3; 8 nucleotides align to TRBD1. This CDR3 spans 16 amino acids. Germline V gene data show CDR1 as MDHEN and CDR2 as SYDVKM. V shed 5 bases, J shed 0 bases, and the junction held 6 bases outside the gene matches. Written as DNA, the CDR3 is TGTGCCAGCAGTCCGGACAGGGCTCTCTCTGGAAACACCATATATTTT. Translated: CASSPDRALSGNTIYF.

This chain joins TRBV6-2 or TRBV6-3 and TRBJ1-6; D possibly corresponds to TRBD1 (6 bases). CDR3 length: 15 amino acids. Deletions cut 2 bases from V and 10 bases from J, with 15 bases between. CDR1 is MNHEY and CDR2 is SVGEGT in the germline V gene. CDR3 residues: CASSYPRGEGSPLHF. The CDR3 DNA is TGTGCCAGCAGTTACCCCAGGGGTGAGGGCTCACCCCTCCACTTT.

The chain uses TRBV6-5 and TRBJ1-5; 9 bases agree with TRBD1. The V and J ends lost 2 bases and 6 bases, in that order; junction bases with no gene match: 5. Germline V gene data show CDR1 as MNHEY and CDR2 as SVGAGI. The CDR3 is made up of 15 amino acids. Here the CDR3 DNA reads TGTGCCAGCAGTTACCAGGGACAGGGTCGTCAGCCCCAGCATTTT. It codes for CASSYQGQGRQPQHF.

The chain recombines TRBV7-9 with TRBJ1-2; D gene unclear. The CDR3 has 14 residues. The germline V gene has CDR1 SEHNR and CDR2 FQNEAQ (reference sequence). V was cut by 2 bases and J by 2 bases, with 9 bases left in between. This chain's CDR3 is CASSLSTVNYGYTF. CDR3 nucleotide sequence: TGTGCCAGCAGCTTATCCACAGTAAACTATGGCTACACCTTC.

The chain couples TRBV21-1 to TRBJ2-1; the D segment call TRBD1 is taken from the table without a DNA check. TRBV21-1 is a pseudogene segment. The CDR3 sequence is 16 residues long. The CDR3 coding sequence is TGTGCCAGCAGCATCCACAGGCGGATCTACTACAATGAGCAGTTCTTC. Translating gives CASSIHRRIYYNEQFF.

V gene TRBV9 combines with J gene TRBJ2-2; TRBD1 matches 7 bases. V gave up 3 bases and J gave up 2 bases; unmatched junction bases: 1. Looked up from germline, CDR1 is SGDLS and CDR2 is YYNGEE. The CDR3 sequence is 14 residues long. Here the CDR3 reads CASSGTGNTGELFF. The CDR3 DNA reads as TGTGCCAGCAGCGGGACAGGTAACACCGGGGAGCTGTTTTTT. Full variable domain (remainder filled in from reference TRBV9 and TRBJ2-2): DSGVTQTPKHLITATGQRVTLRCSPRSGDLSVYWYQQSLDQGLQFLIQYYNGEERAKGNILERFSAQQFPDLHSELNLSSLELGDSALYFCASSGTGNTGELFFGEGSRLTVL.

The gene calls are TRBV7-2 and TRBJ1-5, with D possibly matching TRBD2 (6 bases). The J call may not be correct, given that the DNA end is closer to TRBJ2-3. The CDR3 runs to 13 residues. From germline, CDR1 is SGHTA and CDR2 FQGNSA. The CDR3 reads CASSLGGTRPQYF. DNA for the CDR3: TGTGCCAGCAGCTTGGGGGGTACGCGGCCCCAGTATTTT.

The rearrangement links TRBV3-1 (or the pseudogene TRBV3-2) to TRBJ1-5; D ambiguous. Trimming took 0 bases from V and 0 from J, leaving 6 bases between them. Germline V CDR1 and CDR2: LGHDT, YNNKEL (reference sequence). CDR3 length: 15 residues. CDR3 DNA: TGTGCCAGCAGCCAAGATGCCTATAGCAATCAGCCCCAGCATTTT. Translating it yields CASSQDAYSNQPQHF.

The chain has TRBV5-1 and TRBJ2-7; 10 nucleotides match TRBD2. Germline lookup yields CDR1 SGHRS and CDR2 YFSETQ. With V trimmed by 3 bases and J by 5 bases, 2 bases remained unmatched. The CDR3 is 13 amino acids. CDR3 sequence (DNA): TGCGCCAGCAGCTACGGACTAGCGGACGAGCAGTACTTC. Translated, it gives CASSYGLADEQYF.

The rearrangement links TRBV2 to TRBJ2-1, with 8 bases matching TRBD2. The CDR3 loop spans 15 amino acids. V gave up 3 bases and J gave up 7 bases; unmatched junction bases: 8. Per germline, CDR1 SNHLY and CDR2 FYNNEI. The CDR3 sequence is CASSDPGGPGNEQFF. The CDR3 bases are TGTGCCAGCAGTGATCCGGGGGGGCCTGGGAATGAGCAGTTCTTC.

The CDR3 loop reads CASSRTYQSSGNTIYF. The DNA for the CDR3 is TGTGCCAGCAGCCGGACTTACCAGAGCTCTGGAAACACCATATATTTT. V usage is TRBV11-3 and J usage is TRBJ1-3; D not certain. The CDR3 extends over 16 amino acids. The germline V gene has CDR1 SGHNT and CDR2 YENEEA. Trimming took off 5 bases at V and 0 bases at J, with 14 bases between the two ends.

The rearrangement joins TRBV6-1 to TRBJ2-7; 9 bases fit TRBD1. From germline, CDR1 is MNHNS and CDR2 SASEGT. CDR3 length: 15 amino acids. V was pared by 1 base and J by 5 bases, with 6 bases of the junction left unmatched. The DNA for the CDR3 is TGTGCCAGCAGTGAAGTAGCCGGGACAGGGCACGAGCAGTACTTC. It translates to CASSEVAGTGHEQYF.

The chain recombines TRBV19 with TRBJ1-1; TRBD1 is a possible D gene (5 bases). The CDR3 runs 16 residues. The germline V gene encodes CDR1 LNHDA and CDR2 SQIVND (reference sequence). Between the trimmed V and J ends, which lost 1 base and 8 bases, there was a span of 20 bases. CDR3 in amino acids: CASSIGAGLLSTEAFF. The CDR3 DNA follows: TGTGCCAGTAGTATAGGGGCAGGGCTACTGTCGACGGAAGCTTTCTTT.

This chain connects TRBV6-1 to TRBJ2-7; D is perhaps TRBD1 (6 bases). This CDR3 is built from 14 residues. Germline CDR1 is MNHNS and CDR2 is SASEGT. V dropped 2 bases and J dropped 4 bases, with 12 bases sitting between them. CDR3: CASSEPGHLYEQYF. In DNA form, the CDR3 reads TGTGCCAGCAGTGAACCGGGACACCTTTACGAGCAGTACTTC.

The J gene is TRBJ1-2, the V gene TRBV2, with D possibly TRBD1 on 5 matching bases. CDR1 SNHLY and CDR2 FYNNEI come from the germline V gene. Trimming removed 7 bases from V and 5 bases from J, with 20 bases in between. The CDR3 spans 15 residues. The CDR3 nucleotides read TGTGCCAGCACTGGATGGGGCCGCCGGCGATATGGCTACACCTTC. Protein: CASTGWGRRRYGYTF.

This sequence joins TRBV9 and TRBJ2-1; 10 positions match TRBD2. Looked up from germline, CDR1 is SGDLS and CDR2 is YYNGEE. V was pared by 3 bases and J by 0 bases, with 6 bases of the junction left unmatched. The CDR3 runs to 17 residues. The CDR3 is CASSETSGRHSYNEQFF. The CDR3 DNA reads TGTGCCAGCAGCGAGACTAGCGGGCGTCACTCCTACAATGAGCAGTTCTTC.

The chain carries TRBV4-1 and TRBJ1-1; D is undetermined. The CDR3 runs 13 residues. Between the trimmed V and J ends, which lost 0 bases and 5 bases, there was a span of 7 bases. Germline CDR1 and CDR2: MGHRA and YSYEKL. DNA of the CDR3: TGCGCCAGCAGCCAAGATAGTCGGACTGAAGCTTTCTTT. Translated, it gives CASSQDSRTEAFF.

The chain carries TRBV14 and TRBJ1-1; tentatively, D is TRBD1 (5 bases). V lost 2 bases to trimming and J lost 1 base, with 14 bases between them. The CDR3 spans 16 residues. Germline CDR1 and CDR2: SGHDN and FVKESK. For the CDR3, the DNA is TGTGCCAGCAGCCAAAGGGGTCATACCACGAACACTGAAGCTTTCTTT. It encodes CASSQRGHTTNTEAFF.

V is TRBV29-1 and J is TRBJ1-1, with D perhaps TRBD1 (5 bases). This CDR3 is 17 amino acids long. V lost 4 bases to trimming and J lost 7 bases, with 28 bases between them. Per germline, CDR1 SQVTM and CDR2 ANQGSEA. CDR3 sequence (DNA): TGCAGCGTTGTGAGAGTGGGACGGTCGTTGGGGAGGGGTGAAGCTTTCTTT. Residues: CSVVRVGRSLGRGEAFF.

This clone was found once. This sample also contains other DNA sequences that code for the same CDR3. The DNA of the CDR3 is TGCAGTGCTAGACGGTACAATGAGCAGTTCTTC. Its protein is CSARRYNEQFF. The gene calls are TRBV20-1 and TRBJ2-1; D ambiguous. The germline V and J ends were trimmed by 2 bases and 4 bases, with 3 bases remaining between them. This CDR3 has 11 residues. In germline, CDR1 is DFQATT, CDR2 SNEGSKA (reference sequence).

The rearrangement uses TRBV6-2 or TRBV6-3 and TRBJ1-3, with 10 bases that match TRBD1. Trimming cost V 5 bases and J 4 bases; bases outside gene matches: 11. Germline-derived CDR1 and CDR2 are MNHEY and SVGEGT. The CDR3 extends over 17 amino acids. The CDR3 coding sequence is TGTGCCAGCAGTGCAAGGCGCGGGACAGGGGCCGGAAACACCATATATTTT. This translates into CASSARRGTGAGNTIYF.

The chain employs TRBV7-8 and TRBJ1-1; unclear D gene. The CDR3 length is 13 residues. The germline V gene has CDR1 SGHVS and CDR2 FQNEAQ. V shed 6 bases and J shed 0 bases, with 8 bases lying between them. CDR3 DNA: TGTGCCAGCAGTCGCCGGGTGAACACTGAAGCTTTCTTT. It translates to CASSRRVNTEAFF.

The CDR3 DNA follows: TGCGCCAGCAGCCAAGTGAAGGGACGGGGGGCAGAACAGCCCCAGCATTTT. As protein: CASSQVKGRGAEQPQHF. The rearrangement joins TRBV4-1 to TRBJ1-5, with D possibly matching TRBD1 (6 bases). Trimming removed 1 base from V and 7 bases from J, with 20 bases in between. The germline V gene encodes CDR1 MGHRA and CDR2 YSYEKL. The CDR3 is 17 amino acids.